This TCR beta chain was sequenced in a study of cytomegalovirus exposure and HLA in healthy donors. Study-wide results and limits: Excluded were some V segments that proved indistinguishable, including TRBV6-2 and TRBV6-3. Listed as cytomegalovirus-associated were approximately 160 TCR beta chains. Most of the TCR beta V segments (in an earlier analysis) were productive either about 87% or about 30% of the time.

With V trimmed by 0 bases and J by 5 bases, 2 bases remained unmatched. The V gene's germline CDR1 is MNHEY and CDR2 SVGAGI. The CDR3 has 14 amino acids. PCR was performed using 60 Vbeta and 13 Jbeta primers. Data came from immunoSEQ multiplex PCR; TCRdb stores just in-frame clones and leaves some out. This sample has over 200,000 clones, with around 85% found just once. Comment on this clone: The target antigen is unknown.

The genes are TRBV6-5 and TRBJ2-7, with TRBD1 identical over 9 bases. The sample consisted of PBMCs. The TCR comes from a human donor in good health. Written as DNA, the CDR3 is TGTGCCAGCAGTTACTCCGACAGGGGGGACGAGCAGTACTTC. Translation: CASSYSDRGDEQYF.